This TCR beta chain was retrieved from a study of T-cell memory formation after mild COVID-19. Study-level background: The study found TCR clusters largely donor specific.

The CDR3 totals 13 residues. The ends were cut back, 4 bases at V and 4 bases at J, with 10 bases in the middle. This clonotype was seen only a few times. cDNA libraries for TCR alpha and TCR beta, carrying sample barcodes and UMIs, came from 5'RACE with constant-segment primers. TCRdb reprocessed the 5' RACE reads with MiXCR, giving one entry per CDR3 protein. Here the sample spans approximately 260,000 distinct CDR3 sequences, about 17% being singletons. This chain uses TRBV12-3 or TRBV12-4 with TRBJ1-2; D gene uncertain. This receptor was obtained from a man between 18 and 35 years old who had mild COVID-19 (a few samples of this study predate the infection). Cell type and time point are not known. What was sequenced was PBMCs or a T cell subset sorted from them (not recorded which). CDR3 in amino acids: CASSSPTLYGYTF. Here the CDR3 DNA reads TGTGCCAGCAGTTCCCCCACCCTCTATGGCTACACCTTC.